This is a list of T cell receptor beta chains from one sample in a study of blood T cell repertoires in COVID-19. Clones were read by immunoSEQ multiplex PCR, and TCRdb kept only the in-frame ones, dropping some. This table has 200,000 or so clones, 88% appearing once. The sequencing sample was made of peripheral blood. These receptor sequences come from a man between 65 and 85 years old with acute or convalescent COVID-19. Each CDR3 is given with its conserved first and last residue. The order of the fields is V gene, CDR3 protein.

TRBV6-5 CASSYNRQETQYF
TRBV27 CASSFSGAGVGETQYF
TRBV5-1 CASSVQGAVSYNEQFF
TRBV24-1 CATSAEDREWFYEQYF
TRBV27 CASSPTPGMAQHF
TRBV10-3 CAILTGGYGYTF
TRBV30 CAWKGLNTEAFF
TRBV6-5 CASIGHSNTEAFF
TRBV25-1 CASSERRGDIYGYTF
TRBV19 CASSIMSLAGNNEQFF
TRBV3-1/TRBV3-2 CASGFLRENTEAFF
TRBV13 CASTFEGGSTDTQYF
TRBV2 CASRDSSYQPQHF
TRBV18 CASSPMGGEQYF
TRBV6-5 CASSYSSRNTEAFF
TRBV5-1 CASKNNVADTEAFF
TRBV4-1 CASSQAPSSNQPQHF
TRBV5-1 CASTRGGTTTDTQYF
TRBV5-4 CASSSKGQGSPLHF
TRBV11-3 CASSLDRNADTQYF
TRBV11-2 CASSPYWGGTEAFF
TRBV9 CASSVPREYEAFF
TRBV19 CASRASGSKDTQYF
TRBV20-1 CSASVLAGGPYQETQYF
TRBV4-3 CASSQGLEADTQYF
TRBV10-2 CASSEGTPTYEQYF
TRBV6-6 CASSPTGTSGRAPTGELFF
TRBV7-6 CASSATTGENEQFF
TRBV5-1 CASSWAGTSGPDTQYF
TRBV28 CASSLGQAPYEQYF
TRBV19 CASRTTGQGIYSNQPQHF
TRBV10-3 CAISEGQTYEQYF
TRBV7-8 CASTTTGSSPLHF
TRBV15 CATSILTGPGTGYTF
TRBV27 CASSSGRETGELFF
TRBV3-1/TRBV3-2 CASSQEEGVNEQFF
TRBV6-6 CASSPPLRSQYF
TRBV14 CASSQVTSGSLTDTQYF
TRBV18 CASSPRGTNEKLFF
TRBV18 CASSPPNRPYTF
TRBV9 CASSVGRGTVYEQYF
TRBV29-1 CSVVGGTSTDTQYF
TRBV20-1 CSASFRGDRTDTQYF
TRBV3-1/TRBV3-2 CASSPGGIGYNEQFF
TRBV27 CASSKTTGRTVNSPLHF
TRBV27 CAVHPIPFTNTQYF
TRBV3-1/TRBV3-2 CASSQDPSQETQYF
TRBV19 CASRALRGVEGSTQYF
TRBV9 CASSVGQRSDTQYF
TRBV4-3 CASSLAGGSDNEQFF
TRBV7-2 CASSLGRDSNQPQHF